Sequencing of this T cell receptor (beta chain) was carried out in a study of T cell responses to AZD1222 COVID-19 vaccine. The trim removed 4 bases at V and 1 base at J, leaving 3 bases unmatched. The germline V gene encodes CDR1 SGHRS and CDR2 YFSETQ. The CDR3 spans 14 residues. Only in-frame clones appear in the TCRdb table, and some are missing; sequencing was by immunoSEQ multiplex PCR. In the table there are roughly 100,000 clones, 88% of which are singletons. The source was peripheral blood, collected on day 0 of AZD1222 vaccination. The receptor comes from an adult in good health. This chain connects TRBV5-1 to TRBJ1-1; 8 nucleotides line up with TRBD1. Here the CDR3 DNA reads TGCGCCAGCAGCAAGGACAGGGCGAACACTGAAGCTTTCTTT. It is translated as CASSKDRANTEAFF.